These 18 T cell receptor beta chains were all obtained from the same sample, sequenced in a study of blood T cell repertoires in COVID-19 (TCRdb year 2020). Receptor libraries were prepared by the immunoSEQ multiplex PCR assay. Here the immuneACCESS table is served through TCRdb, limited to in-frame sequences with V and J called. Missing clones are a known gap in these copies; in checked studies unresolved V genes cover under half, and the rest lacks a known reason. Recorded for this sample are around 170,000 clones; 84% of them occurred a single time. The ten largest clonotypes hold 13% to 15% of the sample. The source material was peripheral blood. These receptors were collected from a man aged 30-40 years with active or convalescent COVID-19.

The rearrangement links TRBV4-1 to TRBJ2-3; 13 bases line up with TRBD2. V lost 3 bases, J lost 2 bases, and 5 bases stayed unmatched. From germline, CDR1 is MGHRA and CDR2 YSYEKL. The length of the CDR3 is 17 residues. The CDR3 is CASSQPGTSGTTDTQYF. The CDR3 coding sequence is TGCGCCAGCAGCCAGCCAGGGACTAGCGGGACCACAGATACGCAGTATTTT.

This chain links TRBV27 with TRBJ1-1; TRBD1 might be the D (6 bases). This CDR3 has 12 residues. V lost 7 bases, J lost 12 bases, and 18 bases lay in between. Germline V gene data show CDR1 as MNHEY and CDR2 as SMNVEV (reference sequence). This CDR3 is CASIKPQGGTFF. As DNA, the CDR3 is TGTGCCAGCATCAAACCACAGGGTGGAACTTTCTTT.

This clone was detected once. The chain employs TRBV4-1 and TRBJ2-3; 10 bases map to TRBD2. V gave up 4 bases and J gave up 1 base; unmatched junction bases: 5. Germline V CDR1 and CDR2: MGHRA, YSYEKL. The CDR3 spans 16 residues. CDR3 DNA: TGCGCCAGCAGCCCGATAGCGGGGGGCCGCACAGATACGCAGTATTTT. Its protein is CASSPIAGGRTDTQYF.

This chain links TRBV7-9 with TRBJ1-6; 7 bases fit TRBD1. The V segment lost 5 bases and the J segment 6 bases; nucleotides outside the gene matches: 7. The length of the CDR3 is 15 residues. Germline lookup yields CDR1 SEHNR and CDR2 FQNEAQ (reference sequence). CDR3 region: CASSRQGPLNSPLHF. Written as DNA, the CDR3 is TGTGCCAGCAGCCGACAGGGACCTCTTAATTCACCCCTCCACTTT.

The gene calls are TRBV28 and TRBJ1-4; 7 positions agree with TRBD1. Germline V gene data show CDR1 as MDHEN and CDR2 as SYDVKM. The V segment lost 3 bases and the J segment 7 bases; nucleotides outside the gene matches: 8. This CDR3 has 15 residues. The CDR3 reads CASSLWGQGGEKLFF. DNA of the CDR3: TGTGCCAGCAGTTTGTGGGGGCAGGGGGGTGAAAAACTGTTTTTT.

The V gene is TRBV24-1, the J gene TRBJ2-1; 15 nucleotides agree with TRBD2. Germline V gives CDR1 KGHDR, CDR2 SFDVKD. The CDR3 has 16 residues. The V gene end was trimmed by 2 bases and the J gene end by 7 bases; junction bases not matched to a gene: 2. The CDR3 loop is CATSDSGLAGGNEQFF. The DNA for the CDR3 is TGTGCCACCAGTGATTCGGGACTAGCGGGAGGTAATGAGCAGTTCTTC.

The genes are TRBV27 and TRBJ1-4; TRBD1 matches 9 bases. Losses at the gene ends were 5 bases for V and 3 bases for J; bases not matched to a gene: 1. This CDR3 contains 14 residues. CDR1 is MNHEY, CDR2 SMNVEV, per germline (reference sequence). CDR3 protein: CASSRDRANEKLFF. The CDR3 region has the DNA TGTGCCAGCAGTAGGGACAGGGCTAATGAAAAACTGTTTTTT.

The CDR3 here is CSAEGGQTYEQYF. CDR3 coding DNA: TGCAGCGCTGAGGGGGGACAGACCTACGAGCAGTACTTC. This sequence joins TRBV29-1 and TRBJ2-7; perhaps TRBD1 as D (7 bases). The length of the CDR3 is 13 residues. Germline-derived CDR1 and CDR2 are SQVTM and ANQGSEA. V lost 7 bases, J lost 2 bases, and 15 bases lay in between.

This clone was found a few times. The chain uses TRBV6-2 or TRBV6-3 and TRBJ2-3; perhaps TRBD2 as D (6 bases). In germline, CDR1 is MNHEY, CDR2 SVGEGT. CDR3 length: 17 amino acids. V lost 6 bases and J 3 bases, leaving 22 bases between the germline ends. In nucleotides, the CDR3 is TGTGCCAGCAGCCCGACGGGGACTCCTAGAGGGACAGATACGCAGTATTTT. It codes for CASSPTGTPRGTDTQYF.

The chain employs TRBV9 and TRBJ1-3; 8 nucleotides line up with TRBD1. Germline lookup yields CDR1 SGDLS and CDR2 YYNGEE. The CDR3 runs to 15 residues. V dropped 3 bases and J dropped 4; count of bases not matched to a gene: 6. This CDR3 reads CASSEAGTGGNTIYF. As DNA, the CDR3 is TGTGCCAGCAGCGAGGCCGGGACAGGCGGAAACACCATATATTTT.

The rearrangement links TRBV6-5 to TRBJ1-4; TRBD1 matches at 8 bases. The germline CDR1 and CDR2 sequences are MNHEY and SVGAGI. The J segment lost 5 bases and the V segment lost 2 bases, leaving 7 bases of the junction unmatched. The CDR3 runs 16 residues. CDR3 amino acids: CASSYNDRTGNEKLFF. The CDR3, as DNA: TGTGCCAGCAGTTACAATGACCGGACAGGGAATGAAAAACTGTTTTTT.

The V and J genes are TRBV27 and TRBJ2-5; 8 nucleotides align to TRBD2. This CDR3 has 13 amino acids. The V gene end was trimmed by 6 bases and the J gene end by 5 bases; junction bases not matched to a gene: 5. Per germline, CDR1 MNHEY and CDR2 SMNVEV (reference sequence). As DNA, the CDR3 is TGTGCCAGCAGCTTGAGCGGGGGCGAGACCCAGTACTTC. As protein: CASSLSGGETQYF.

The rearrangement uses TRBV10-1 and TRBJ1-1; TRBD1 aligns across 7 bases. From germline, CDR1 is WNHNN and CDR2 SYGVQD (reference sequence). The trim removed 8 bases at V and 0 bases at J, leaving 15 bases unmatched. The CDR3 sequence is 17 residues long. The CDR3 spells CASSGPTGNGMNTEAFF. The CDR3 DNA sequence: TGCGCCAGCTCCGGACCGACAGGGAACGGAATGAACACTGAAGCTTTCTTT.

This chain uses TRBV4-3 with TRBJ2-7; D uncertain. The V end was cut by 0 bases, the J end by 7 bases, with 22 bases between. The length of the CDR3 is 17 residues. Germline-derived CDR1 and CDR2 are LGHNA and YSLEER. Here the CDR3 reads CASSQDVTDRRSVEQYF. CDR3 in DNA: TGCGCCAGCAGCCAAGACGTCACAGACCGTCGGTCTGTTGAGCAGTACTTC.

The chain employs TRBV30 and TRBJ1-6; 10 bases agree with TRBD1. The CDR3 contains 14 residues. Germline V gene data show CDR1 as GTSNPN and CDR2 as SVGIG (reference sequence). After removal of 2 bases from V and 7 bases from J, the junction contained 2 bases not matched to a gene. The CDR3 is CAWSPGQGNSPLHF. CDR3 nucleotide sequence: TGTGCCTGGAGTCCGGGACAGGGGAATTCACCCCTCCACTTT.

The rearrangement joins TRBV29-1 to TRBJ2-7, with D perhaps TRBD1 (6 bases). Germline V gene data show CDR1 as SQVTM and CDR2 as ANQGSEA. With 4 bases removed from V and 3 bases from J, the gap between germline ends came to 10 bases. The CDR3 has 12 residues. The chain's CDR3 is CSVGLQGYEQYF. The CDR3 DNA sequence: TGCAGCGTTGGACTACAGGGCTACGAGCAGTACTTC.

The chain uses TRBV4-1 and TRBJ1-1; tentatively, D is TRBD1 (5 bases). V gave up 6 bases and J gave up 1 base, with 24 bases separating them. Germline-derived CDR1 and CDR2 are MGHRA and YSYEKL. This CDR3 is built from 18 residues. The CDR3 loop reads CASSLRTPQGNGNTEAFF. The DNA of the CDR3 is TGCGCCAGCAGTCTACGGACCCCGCAGGGCAATGGGAACACTGAAGCTTTCTTT.

The chain uses TRBV30 and TRBJ1-5; TRBD1 agrees at 8 bases. This CDR3 is 15 amino acids long. CDR1 is GTSNPN and CDR2 is SVGIG in the germline V gene (reference sequence). V was pared by 4 bases and J by 4 bases, with 9 bases of the junction left unmatched. DNA of the CDR3: TGTGCCTGGACCCCGCCCGGGACAGGTAATCAGCCCCAGCATTTT. Translated: CAWTPPGTGNQPQHF.